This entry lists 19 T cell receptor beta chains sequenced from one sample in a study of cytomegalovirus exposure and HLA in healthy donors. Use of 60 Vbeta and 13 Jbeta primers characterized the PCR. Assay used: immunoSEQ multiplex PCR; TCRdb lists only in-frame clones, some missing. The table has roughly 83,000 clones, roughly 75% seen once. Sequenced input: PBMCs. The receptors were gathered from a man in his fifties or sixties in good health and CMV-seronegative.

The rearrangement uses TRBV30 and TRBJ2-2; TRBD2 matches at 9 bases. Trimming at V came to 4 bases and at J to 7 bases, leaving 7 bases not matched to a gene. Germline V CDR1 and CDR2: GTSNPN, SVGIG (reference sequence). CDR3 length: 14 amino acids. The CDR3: CAWKPSGVGGELFF. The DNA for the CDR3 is TGTGCCTGGAAACCTAGCGGGGTAGGCGGGGAGCTGTTTTTT.

The CDR3 is CAIKTPRSYGYTF. The CDR3 coding sequence is TGTGCCATCAAAACACCCCGGAGCTATGGCTACACCTTC. The chain combines TRBV6-5 with TRBJ1-2; D is uncertain. The CDR3 consists of 13 residues. Per germline, CDR1 MNHEY and CDR2 SVGAGI. The V end lost 10 bases, the J end lost 4 bases, and 16 bases lay between the germline ends.

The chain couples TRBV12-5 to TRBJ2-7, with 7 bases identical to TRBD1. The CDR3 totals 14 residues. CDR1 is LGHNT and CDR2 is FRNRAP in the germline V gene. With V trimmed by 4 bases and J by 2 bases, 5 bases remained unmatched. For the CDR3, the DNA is TGTGCTAGTGGTTCGGGACAGCTTCCCTACGAGCAGTACTTC. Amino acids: CASGSGQLPYEQYF.

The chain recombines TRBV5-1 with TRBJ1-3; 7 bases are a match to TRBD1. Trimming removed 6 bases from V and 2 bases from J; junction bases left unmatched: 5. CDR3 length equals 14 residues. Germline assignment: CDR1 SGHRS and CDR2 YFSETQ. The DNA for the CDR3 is TGCGCCAGCAACATTGGGACAGCTGGAAACACCATATATTTT. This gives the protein CASNIGTAGNTIYF. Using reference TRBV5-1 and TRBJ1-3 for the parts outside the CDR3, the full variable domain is KAGVTQTPRYLIKTRGQQVTLSCSPISGHRSVSWYQQTPGQGLQFLFEYFSETQRNKGNFPGRFSGRQFSNSRSEMNVSTLELGDSALYLCASNIGTAGNTIYFGEGSWLTVV.

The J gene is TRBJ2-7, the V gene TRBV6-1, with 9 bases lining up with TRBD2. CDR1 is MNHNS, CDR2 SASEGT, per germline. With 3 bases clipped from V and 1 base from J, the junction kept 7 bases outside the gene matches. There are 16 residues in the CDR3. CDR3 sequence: CASSERSGGSSYEQYF. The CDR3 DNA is TGTGCCAGCAGTGAGAGAAGCGGGGGGTCGTCCTACGAGCAGTACTTC.

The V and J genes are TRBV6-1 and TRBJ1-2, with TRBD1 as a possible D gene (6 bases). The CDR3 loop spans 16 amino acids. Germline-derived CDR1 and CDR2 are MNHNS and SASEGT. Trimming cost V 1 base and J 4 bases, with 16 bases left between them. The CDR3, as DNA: TGTGCCAGCAGTGAAGGTAGGGGGAAAACTGGCTATGGCTACACCTTC. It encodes CASSEGRGKTGYGYTF.

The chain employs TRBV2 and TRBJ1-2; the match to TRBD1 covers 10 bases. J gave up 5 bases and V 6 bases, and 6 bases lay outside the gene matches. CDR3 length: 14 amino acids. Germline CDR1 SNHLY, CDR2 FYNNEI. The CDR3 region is CASRGTGVIYGYTF. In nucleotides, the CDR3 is TGTGCCAGCAGGGGGACAGGGGTTATTTATGGCTACACCTTC.

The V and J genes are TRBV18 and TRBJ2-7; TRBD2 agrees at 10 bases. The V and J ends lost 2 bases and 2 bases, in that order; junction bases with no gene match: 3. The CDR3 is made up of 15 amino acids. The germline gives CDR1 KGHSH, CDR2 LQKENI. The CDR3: CASSPGLAGAYEQYF. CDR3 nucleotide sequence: TGTGCCAGCTCACCAGGTCTAGCGGGGGCCTACGAGCAGTACTTC.

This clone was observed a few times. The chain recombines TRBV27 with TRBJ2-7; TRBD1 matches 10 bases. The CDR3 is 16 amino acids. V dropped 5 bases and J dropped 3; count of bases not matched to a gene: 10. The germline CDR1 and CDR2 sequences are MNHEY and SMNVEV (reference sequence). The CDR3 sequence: CASSPIPGQGIYEQYF. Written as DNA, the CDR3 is TGTGCCAGCAGTCCGATCCCGGGACAGGGGATCTACGAGCAGTACTTC.

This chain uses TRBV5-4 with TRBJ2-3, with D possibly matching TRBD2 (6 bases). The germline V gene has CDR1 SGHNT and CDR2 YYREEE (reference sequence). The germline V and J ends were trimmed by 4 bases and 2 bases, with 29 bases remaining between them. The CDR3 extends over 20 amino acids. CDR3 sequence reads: CASSPLVRDLPSGPTDTQYF. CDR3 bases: TGTGCCAGCAGCCCCCTGGTACGGGACTTACCCTCGGGTCCCACAGATACGCAGTATTTT.

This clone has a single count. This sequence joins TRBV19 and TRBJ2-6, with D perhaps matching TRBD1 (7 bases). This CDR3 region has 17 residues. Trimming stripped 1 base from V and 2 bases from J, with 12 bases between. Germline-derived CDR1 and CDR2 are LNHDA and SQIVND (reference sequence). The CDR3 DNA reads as TGTGCCAGTAGTATAGCAGGAGGGACAGCTGGGGCCAACGTCCTGACTTTC. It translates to CASSIAGGTAGANVLTF.

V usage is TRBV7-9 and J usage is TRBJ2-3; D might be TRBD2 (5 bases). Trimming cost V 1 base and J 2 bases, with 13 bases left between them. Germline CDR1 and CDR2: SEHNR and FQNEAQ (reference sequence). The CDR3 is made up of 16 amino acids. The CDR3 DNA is TGTGCCAGCAGCTTAGTTACGGGGAGATTCACAGATACGCAGTATTTT. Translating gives CASSLVTGRFTDTQYF.

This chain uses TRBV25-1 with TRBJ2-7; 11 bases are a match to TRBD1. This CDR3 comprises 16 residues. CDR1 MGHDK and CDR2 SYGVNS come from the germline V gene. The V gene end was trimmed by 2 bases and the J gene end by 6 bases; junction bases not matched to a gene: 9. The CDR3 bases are TGTGCCAGCAGTGAACCACGGGACAGGGGGGGGCTCGAGCAGTACTTC. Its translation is CASSEPRDRGGLEQYF.

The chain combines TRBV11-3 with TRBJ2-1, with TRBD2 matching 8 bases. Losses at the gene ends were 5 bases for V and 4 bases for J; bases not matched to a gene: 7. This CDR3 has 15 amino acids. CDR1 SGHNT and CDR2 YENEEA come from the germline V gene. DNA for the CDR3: TGTGCCAGCAGCCGCCGGGGGGGCTCGTACAATGAGCAGTTCTTC. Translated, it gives CASSRRGGSYNEQFF.

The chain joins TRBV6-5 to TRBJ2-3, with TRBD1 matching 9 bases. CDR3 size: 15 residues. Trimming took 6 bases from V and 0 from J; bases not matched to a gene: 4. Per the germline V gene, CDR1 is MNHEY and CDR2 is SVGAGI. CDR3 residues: CASRTGGWSTDTQYF. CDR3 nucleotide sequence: TGTGCCAGCAGGACAGGGGGTTGGAGCACAGATACGCAGTATTTT.

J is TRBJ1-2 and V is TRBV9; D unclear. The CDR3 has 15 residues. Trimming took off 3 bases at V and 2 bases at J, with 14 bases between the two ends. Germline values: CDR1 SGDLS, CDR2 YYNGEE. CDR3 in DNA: TGTGCCAGCAGCGAGCACGTGGGCCTAAACTATGGCTACACCTTC. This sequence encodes CASSEHVGLNYGYTF.

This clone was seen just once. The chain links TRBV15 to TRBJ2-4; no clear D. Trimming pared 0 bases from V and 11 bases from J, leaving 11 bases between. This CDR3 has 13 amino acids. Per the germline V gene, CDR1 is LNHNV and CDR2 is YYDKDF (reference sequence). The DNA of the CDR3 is TGTGCCACCAGCAGAGATGCACCTAACGTTCAGTACTTC. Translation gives CATSRDAPNVQYF.

CDR3: CASSDSHTGLAGGRTDTQYF. Here the CDR3 DNA reads TGTGCCAGTAGCGATTCCCACACGGGACTAGCGGGGGGGCGAACAGATACGCAGTATTTT. The chain has TRBV19 and TRBJ2-3; 16 bases match TRBD2. There are 20 residues in the CDR3. The junction had 15 bases not matched to a gene; V was cut back by 6 bases and J by 3 bases. Germline V gene data show CDR1 as LNHDA and CDR2 as SQIVND (reference sequence).

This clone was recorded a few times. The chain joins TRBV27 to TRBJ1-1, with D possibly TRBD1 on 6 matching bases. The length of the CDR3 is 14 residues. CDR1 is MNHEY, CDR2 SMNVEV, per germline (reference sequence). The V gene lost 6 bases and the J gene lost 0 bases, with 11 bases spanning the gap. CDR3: CASSRRDMNTEAFF. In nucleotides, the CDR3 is TGTGCCAGCAGCCGACGGGACATGAACACTGAAGCTTTCTTT.